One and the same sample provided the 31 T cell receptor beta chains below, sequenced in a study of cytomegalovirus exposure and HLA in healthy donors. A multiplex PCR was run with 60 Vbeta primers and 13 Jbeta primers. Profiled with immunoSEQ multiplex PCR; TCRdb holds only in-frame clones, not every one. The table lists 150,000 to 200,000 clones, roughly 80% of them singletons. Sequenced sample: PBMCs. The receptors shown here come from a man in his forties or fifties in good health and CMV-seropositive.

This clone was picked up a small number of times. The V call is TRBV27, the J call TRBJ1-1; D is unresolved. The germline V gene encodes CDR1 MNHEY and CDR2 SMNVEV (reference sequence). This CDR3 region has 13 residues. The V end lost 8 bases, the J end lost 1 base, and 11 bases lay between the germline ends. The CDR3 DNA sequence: TGTGCCAGCGGACTGAGTGGGAACACTGAAGCTTTCTTT. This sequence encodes CASGLSGNTEAFF.

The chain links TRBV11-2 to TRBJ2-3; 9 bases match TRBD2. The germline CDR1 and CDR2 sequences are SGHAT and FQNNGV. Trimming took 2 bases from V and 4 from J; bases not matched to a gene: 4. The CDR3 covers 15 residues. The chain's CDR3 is CASSLLAGVADTQYF. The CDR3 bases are TGTGCCAGCAGCTTATTAGCGGGAGTGGCAGATACGCAGTATTTT.

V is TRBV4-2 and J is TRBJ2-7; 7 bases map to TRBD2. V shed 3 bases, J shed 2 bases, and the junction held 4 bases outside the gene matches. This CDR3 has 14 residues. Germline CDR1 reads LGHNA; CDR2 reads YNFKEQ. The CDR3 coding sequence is TGTGCCAGCAGCCAGTCAGCGGGACCCTACGAGCAGTACTTC. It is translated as CASSQSAGPYEQYF.

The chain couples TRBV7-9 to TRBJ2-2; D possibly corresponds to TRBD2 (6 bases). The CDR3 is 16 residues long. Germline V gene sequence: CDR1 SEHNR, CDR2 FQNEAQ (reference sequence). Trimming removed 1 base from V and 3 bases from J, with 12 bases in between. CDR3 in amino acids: CASSLGTGAYTGELFF. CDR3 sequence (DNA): TGTGCCAGCAGCTTAGGGACGGGAGCGTACACCGGGGAGCTGTTTTTT.

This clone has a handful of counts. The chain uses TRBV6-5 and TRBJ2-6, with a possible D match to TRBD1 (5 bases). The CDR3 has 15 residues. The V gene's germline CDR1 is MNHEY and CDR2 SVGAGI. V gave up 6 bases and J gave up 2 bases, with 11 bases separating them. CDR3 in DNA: TGTGCCAGCAGCCGCCAGGGTACTGGGGCCAACGTCCTGACTTTC. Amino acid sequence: CASSRQGTGANVLTF.

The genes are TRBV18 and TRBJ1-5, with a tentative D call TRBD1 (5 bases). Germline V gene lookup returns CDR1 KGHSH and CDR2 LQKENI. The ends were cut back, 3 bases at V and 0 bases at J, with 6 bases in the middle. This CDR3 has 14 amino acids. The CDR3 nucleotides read TGTGCCAGCTCACCCGGACATAGCAATCAGCCCCAGCATTTT. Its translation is CASSPGHSNQPQHF.

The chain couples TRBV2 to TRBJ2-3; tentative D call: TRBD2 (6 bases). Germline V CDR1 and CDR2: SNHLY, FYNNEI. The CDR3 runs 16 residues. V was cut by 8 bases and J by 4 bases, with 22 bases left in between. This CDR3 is CASLGFSGGQADTQYF. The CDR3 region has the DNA TGTGCCAGCCTGGGGTTTTCCGGGGGTCAGGCAGATACGCAGTATTTT.

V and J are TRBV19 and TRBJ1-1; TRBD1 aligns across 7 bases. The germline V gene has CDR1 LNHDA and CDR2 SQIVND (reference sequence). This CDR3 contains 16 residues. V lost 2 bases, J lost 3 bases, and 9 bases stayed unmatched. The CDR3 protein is CASSIKHRGWDTEAFF. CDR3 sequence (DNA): TGTGCCAGTAGTATAAAACACAGGGGTTGGGACACTGAAGCTTTCTTT.

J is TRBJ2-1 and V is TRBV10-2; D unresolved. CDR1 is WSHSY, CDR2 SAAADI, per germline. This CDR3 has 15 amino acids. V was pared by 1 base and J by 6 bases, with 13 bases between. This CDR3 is CASSECDGVTNEQFF. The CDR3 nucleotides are TGCGCCAGCAGTGAGTGTGACGGAGTTACCAATGAGCAGTTCTTC.

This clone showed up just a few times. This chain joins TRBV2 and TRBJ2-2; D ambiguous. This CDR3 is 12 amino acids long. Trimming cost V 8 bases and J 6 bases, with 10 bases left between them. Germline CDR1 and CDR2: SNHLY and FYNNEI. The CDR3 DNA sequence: TGTGCCAGCGGCTCCCTCCCCGGGGAGCTGTTTTTT. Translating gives CASGSLPGELFF.

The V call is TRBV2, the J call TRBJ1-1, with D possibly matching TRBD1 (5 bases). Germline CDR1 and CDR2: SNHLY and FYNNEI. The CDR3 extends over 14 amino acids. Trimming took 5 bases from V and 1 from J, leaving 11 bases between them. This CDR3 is CASSPNGGNTEAFF. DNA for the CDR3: TGTGCCAGCAGTCCGAACGGGGGGAACACTGAAGCTTTCTTT.

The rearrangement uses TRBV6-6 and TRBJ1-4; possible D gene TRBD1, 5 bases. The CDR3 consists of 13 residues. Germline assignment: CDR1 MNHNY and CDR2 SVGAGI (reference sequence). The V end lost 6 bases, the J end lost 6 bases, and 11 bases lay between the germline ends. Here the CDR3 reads CASRGHSYEKLFF. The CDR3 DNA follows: TGTGCCAGCAGGGGGCATTCTTATGAAAAACTGTTTTTT.

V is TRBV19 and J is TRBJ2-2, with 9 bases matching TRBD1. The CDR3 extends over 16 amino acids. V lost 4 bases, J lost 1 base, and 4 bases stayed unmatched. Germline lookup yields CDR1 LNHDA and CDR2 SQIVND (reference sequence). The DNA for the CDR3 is TGTGCCAGTAGTAACAACAGGGGGCGGAACACCGGGGAGCTGTTTTTT. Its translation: CASSNNRGRNTGELFF.

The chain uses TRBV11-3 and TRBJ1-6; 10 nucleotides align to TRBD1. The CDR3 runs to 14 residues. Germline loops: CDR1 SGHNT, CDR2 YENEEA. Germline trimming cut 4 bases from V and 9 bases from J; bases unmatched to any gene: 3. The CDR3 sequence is CASSYGDRGSPLHF. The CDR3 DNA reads TGTGCCAGCAGCTATGGGGACAGGGGTTCACCCCTCCACTTT.

In nucleotides, the CDR3 is TGCGCCAGCAGCTTGCTATCGGCAGGGGTCTCCTACAATGAGCAGTTCTTC. This codes for CASSLLSAGVSYNEQFF. This chain links TRBV5-1 with TRBJ2-1, with D tentatively TRBD1 (6 bases). Trimming removed 1 base at V and 0 bases at J, with 14 bases between. CDR1 and CDR2 (germline): SGHRS, YFSETQ. The CDR3 consists of 17 residues.

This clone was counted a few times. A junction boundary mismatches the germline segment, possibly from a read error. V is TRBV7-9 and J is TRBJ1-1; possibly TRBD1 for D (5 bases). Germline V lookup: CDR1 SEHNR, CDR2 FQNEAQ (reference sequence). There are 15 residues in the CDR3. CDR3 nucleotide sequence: TGTTCCAGCAGCTCTGGAGGGGCTCGGAACACTGAAGCTTTCTTT. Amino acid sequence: CSSSSGGARNTEAFF.

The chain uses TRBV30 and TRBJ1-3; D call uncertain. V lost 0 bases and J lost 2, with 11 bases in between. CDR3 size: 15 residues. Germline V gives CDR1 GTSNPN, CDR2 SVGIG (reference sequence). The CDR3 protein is CAWSVKAGPGNTIYF. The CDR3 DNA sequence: TGTGCCTGGAGTGTAAAGGCAGGCCCTGGAAACACCATATATTTT.

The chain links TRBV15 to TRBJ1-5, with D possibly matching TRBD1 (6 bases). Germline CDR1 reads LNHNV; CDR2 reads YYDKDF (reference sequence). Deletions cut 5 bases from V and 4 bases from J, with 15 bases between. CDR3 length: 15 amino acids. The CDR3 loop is CATSGRTVVNQPQHF. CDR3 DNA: TGTGCCACCAGCGGACGGACAGTGGTGAATCAGCCCCAGCATTTT.

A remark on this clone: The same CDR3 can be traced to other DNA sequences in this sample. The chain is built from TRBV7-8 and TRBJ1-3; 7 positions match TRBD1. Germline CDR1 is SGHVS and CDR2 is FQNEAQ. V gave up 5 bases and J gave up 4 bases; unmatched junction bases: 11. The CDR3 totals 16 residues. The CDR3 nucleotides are TGTGCCAGCAGCCATCCACAGGGGACTGGAGGAAACACCATATATTTT. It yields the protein CASSHPQGTGGNTIYF. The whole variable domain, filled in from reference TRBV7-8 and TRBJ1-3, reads GAGVSQSPRYKVAKRGQDVALRCDPISGHVSLFWYQQALGQGPEFLTYFQNEAQLDKSGLPSDRFFAERPEGSVSTLKIQRTQQEDSAVYLCASSHPQGTGGNTIYFGEGSWLTVV.

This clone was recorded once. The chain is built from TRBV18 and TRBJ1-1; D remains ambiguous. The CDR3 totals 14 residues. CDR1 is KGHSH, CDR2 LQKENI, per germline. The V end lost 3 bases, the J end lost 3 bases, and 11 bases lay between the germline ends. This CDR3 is CASSPVGRDTEAFF. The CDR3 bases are TGTGCCAGCTCACCGGTGGGTCGGGACACTGAAGCTTTCTTT.

The CDR3 region is CASRTYLGTVSYGYTF. Here the CDR3 DNA reads TGTGCCAGCCGGACTTACCTAGGGACAGTTTCCTATGGCTACACCTTC. V is TRBV27 and J is TRBJ1-2; 7 bases agree with TRBD1. CDR1 MNHEY and CDR2 SMNVEV come from the germline V gene (reference sequence). This CDR3 comprises 16 residues. Unmatched junction bases numbered 16, after V lost 8 bases and J lost 4 bases.

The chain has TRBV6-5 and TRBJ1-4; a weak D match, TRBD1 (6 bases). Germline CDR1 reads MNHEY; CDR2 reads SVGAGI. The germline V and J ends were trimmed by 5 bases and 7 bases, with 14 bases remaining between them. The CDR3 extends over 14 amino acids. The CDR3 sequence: CASSEGPGAEKLFF. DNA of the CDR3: TGTGCCAGCAGTGAAGGTCCAGGGGCTGAAAAACTGTTTTTT.

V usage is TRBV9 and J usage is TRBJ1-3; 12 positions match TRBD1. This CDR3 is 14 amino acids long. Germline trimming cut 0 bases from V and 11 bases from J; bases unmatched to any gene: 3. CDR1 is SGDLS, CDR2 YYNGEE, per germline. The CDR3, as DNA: TGTGCCAGCAGCGTAGGGGACAGGGGGCAGGCCATATATTTT. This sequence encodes CASSVGDRGQAIYF.

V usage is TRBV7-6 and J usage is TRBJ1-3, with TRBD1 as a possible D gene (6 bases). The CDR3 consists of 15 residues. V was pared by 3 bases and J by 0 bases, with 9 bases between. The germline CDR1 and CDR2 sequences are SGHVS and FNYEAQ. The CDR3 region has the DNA TGTGCCAGCAGCTTGAGGGGGAGCTCTGGAAACACCATATATTTT. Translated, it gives CASSLRGSSGNTIYF.

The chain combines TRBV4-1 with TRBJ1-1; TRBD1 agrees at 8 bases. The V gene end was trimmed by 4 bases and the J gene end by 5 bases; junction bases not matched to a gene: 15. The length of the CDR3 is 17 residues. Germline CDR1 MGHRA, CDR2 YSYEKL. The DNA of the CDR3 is TGCGCCAGCAGCCCCCGGACAGGGCGAATAGGTGAGACTGAAGCTTTCTTT. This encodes CASSPRTGRIGETEAFF.

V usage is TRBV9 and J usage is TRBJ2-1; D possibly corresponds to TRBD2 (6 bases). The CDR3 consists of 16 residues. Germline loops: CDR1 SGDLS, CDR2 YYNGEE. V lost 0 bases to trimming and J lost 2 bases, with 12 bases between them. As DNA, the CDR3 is TGTGCCAGCAGCGTAGATGAGGGAGGTCCCTACAATGAGCAGTTCTTC. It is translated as CASSVDEGGPYNEQFF. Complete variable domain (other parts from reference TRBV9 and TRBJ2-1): DSGVTQTPKHLITATGQRVTLRCSPRSGDLSVYWYQQSLDQGLQFLIQYYNGEERAKGNILERFSAQQFPDLHSELNLSSLELGDSALYFCASSVDEGGPYNEQFFGPGTRLTVL.

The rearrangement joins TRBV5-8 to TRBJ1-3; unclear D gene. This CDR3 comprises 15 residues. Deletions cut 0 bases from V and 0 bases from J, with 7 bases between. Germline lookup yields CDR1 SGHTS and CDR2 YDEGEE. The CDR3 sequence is CASSLGAFSGNTIYF. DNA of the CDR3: TGTGCCAGCAGCTTGGGGGCCTTCTCTGGAAACACCATATATTTT.

The DNA of the CDR3 is TGTGCCACCAGCAGACACAGGGATCTGGCACCCCTCCACTTT. This codes for CATSRHRDLAPLHF. The chain links TRBV15 to TRBJ1-6, with a tentative D call TRBD1 (6 bases). V dropped 2 bases and J dropped 11 bases, with 13 bases sitting between them. Germline V gives CDR1 LNHNV, CDR2 YYDKDF (reference sequence). The CDR3 runs to 14 residues.

The CDR3 spells CASTPGQGTYEQYF. The CDR3 DNA reads TGTGCCAGCACTCCGGGACAGGGGACCTACGAGCAGTACTTC. The chain recombines TRBV28 with TRBJ2-7; 10 bases are shared with TRBD1. Looked up from germline, CDR1 is MDHEN and CDR2 is SYDVKM. The CDR3 sequence is 14 residues long. With V trimmed by 7 bases and J by 2 bases, 5 bases remained unmatched.

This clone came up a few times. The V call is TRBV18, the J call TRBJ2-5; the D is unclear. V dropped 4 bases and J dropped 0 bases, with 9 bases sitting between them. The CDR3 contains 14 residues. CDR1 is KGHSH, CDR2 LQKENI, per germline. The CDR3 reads CASSRWQDQETQYF. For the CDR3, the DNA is TGTGCCAGCTCACGGTGGCAGGACCAAGAGACCCAGTACTTC.

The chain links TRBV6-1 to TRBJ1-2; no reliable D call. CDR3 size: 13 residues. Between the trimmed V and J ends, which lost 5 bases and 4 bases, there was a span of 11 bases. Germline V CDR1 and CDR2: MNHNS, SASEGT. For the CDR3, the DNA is TGTGCCAGCAGTTCCTACAGTGCCTATGGCTACACCTTC. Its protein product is CASSSYSAYGYTF.